This T cell receptor beta chain was captured by sequencing in a study of pediatric ulcerative colitis. This clone was detected only once. Its antigen remains unidentified. Profiled with immunoSEQ multiplex PCR; TCRdb holds only in-frame clones, not every one. Here the sample spans under 50,000 clones, around 79% being singletons. Study-wide points: Compared with controls, ulcerative colitis showed greater blood-rectum clone sharing.

During colonoscopy, one to two rectal pinch biopsies were collected. CDR1 is LNHDA and CDR2 is SQIVND in the germline V gene (reference sequence). The CDR3 totals 15 residues. Trimming stripped 6 bases from V and 3 bases from J, with 15 bases between. This TCR derives from a girl between 10 and 17 years old with moderate ulcerative colitis. The chain carries TRBV19 and TRBJ1-3; no clear D. Sequencing used gut tissue. The CDR3 DNA follows: TGTGCCAGTAGCCCCCAGGTGGCATATGGAAACACCATATATTTT. This codes for CASSPQVAYGNTIYF. The entire variable domain, with the rest obtained from reference TRBV19 and TRBJ1-3, is as follows: DGGITQSPKYLFRKEGQNVTLSCEQNLNHDAMYWYRQDPGQGLRLIYYSQIVNDFQKGDIAEGYSVSREKKESFPLTVTSAQKNPTAFYLCASSPQVAYGNTIYFGEGSWLTVV.